The entry below gives a single TCR beta chain sequence along with its context. What it binds is unknown. The record originates from a study of shared clonotypes between healthy human individuals. Study as a whole: Per-donor plates numbered three CD4 naive, three CD4 memory, two CD8 naive and one CD8 memory.

Study-wide points: Estimated richness was generally greater in naive than memory subsets. Clonotypes not shared had lower generation probabilities than those common to all four donors.

This table comes from immunoSEQ multiplex PCR, and its TCRdb copy is limited to in-frame clones, with some not included. Of about 180,000 clones in the sample, approximately 92% were seen once. The TCR was taken from a woman aged 25 to 39 in good health. Input material: naive CD4+ T cells sorted from blood. Subset in this sample: CD45RA+ positively selected.

CDR3 loop: CASRRDSSQPQHF. The CDR3 bases are TGTGCCAGCAGGAGGGACAGTAGTCAGCCCCAGCATTTT. The genes are TRBV6-6 and TRBJ1-5, with 7 bases that match TRBD1. Germline V gene sequence: CDR1 MNHNY, CDR2 SVGAGI (reference sequence). This CDR3 is built from 13 residues. V was clipped by 6 bases and J by 6 bases; unmatched bases: 5.